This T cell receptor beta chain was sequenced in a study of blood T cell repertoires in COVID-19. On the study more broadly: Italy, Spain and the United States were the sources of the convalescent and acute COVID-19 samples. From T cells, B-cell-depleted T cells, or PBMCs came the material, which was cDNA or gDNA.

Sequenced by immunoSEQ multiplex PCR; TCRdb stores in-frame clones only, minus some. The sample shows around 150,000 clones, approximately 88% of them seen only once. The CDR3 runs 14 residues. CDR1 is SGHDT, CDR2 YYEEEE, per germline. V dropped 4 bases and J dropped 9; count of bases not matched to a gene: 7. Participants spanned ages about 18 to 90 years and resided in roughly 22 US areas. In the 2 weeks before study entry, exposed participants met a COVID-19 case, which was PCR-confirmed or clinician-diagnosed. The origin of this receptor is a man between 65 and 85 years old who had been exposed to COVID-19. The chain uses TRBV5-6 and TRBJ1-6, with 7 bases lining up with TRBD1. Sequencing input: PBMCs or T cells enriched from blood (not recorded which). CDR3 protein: CASSPGGRGSPLHF. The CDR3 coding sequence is TGTGCCAGCAGCCCAGGGGGTAGAGGTTCACCCCTCCACTTT.